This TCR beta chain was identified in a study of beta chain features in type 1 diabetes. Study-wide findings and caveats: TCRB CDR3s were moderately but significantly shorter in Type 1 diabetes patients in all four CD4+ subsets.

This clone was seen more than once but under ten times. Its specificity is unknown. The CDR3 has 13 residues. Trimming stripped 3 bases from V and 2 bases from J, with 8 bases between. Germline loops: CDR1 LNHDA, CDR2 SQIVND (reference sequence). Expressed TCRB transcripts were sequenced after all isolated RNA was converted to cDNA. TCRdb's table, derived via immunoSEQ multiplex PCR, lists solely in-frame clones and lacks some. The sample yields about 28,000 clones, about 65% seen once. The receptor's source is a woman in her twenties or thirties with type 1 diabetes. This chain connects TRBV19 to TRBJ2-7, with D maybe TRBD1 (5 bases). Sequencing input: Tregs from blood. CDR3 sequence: CASSMTDTYEQYF. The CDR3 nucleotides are TGTGCCAGTAGTATGACAGACACCTACGAGCAGTACTTC.